In this sample, the clone carrying this T cell receptor beta chain turned up many times. Unique molecular identifiers were incorporated when the TCRbeta library was constructed. TCRdb processed the PCR reads anew with MiXCR; each CDR3 protein has one entry. The table records 260,000 or so distinct CDR3 sequences, approximately 12% of them present only once. The data derive from a study of T-cell reconstitution after alpha-beta-depleted transplantation in children. Trimming pared 3 bases from V and 5 bases from J, leaving 14 bases between. CDR1 and CDR2 (germline): MDHEN, SYDVKM. The CDR3 is made up of 14 amino acids.

The chain recombines TRBV28 with TRBJ2-7; D remains ambiguous. The starting material was PBMCs from the stem cell graft donor, obtained from the stem cell graft. The TCR originated in a human donor who donated a stem cell graft to a child with acute lymphoblastic leukemia. The CDR3 protein is CASSFATSSHEQYF. CDR3 DNA: TGTGCCAGCAGTTTCGCGACTTCTTCGCACGAGCAGTACTTC.